The 26 T cell receptor beta chains reported below all come from one sample, sequenced in a study of cytomegalovirus exposure and HLA in healthy donors. Primers for the PCR totalled 60 Vbeta and 13 Jbeta. The assay was immunoSEQ multiplex PCR, and TCRdb's table has in-frame clones only and misses some. The sample lists some 170,000 clones, around four fifths occurring once. The sample consisted of PBMCs. The origin of the receptors is a woman between 45 and 60 years old in good health and CMV-seronegative.

This clone was counted a single time. The gene calls are TRBV18 and TRBJ1-2; TRBD1 aligns across 8 bases. The germline CDR1 and CDR2 sequences are KGHSH and LQKENI. The CDR3 is 14 amino acids. V was clipped by 2 bases and J by 8 bases; unmatched bases: 7. The CDR3, as DNA: TGTGCCAGCTCACCAGGACAGGGCGAGGGCGGCTACACCTTC. Its protein product is CASSPGQGEGGYTF.

The V and J genes are TRBV5-6 and TRBJ2-1, with D perhaps TRBD1 (6 bases). The germline gives CDR1 SGHDT, CDR2 YYEEEE. This CDR3 region has 15 residues. Trimming cost V 0 bases and J 7 bases, with 14 bases left between them. CDR3 protein: CASSLGAGVENEQFF. CDR3 coding DNA: TGTGCCAGCAGCTTGGGGGCAGGGGTTGAAAATGAGCAGTTCTTC.

The chain employs TRBV14 and TRBJ2-1; 8 positions agree with TRBD2. From germline, CDR1 is SGHDN and CDR2 FVKESK. Trimming took 4 bases from V and 9 from J; bases not matched to a gene: 5. CDR3 size: 13 residues. The CDR3 DNA reads as TGTGCCAGCAGCCGACTTAGCGGGGTTGAGCAGTTCTTC. Translating gives CASSRLSGVEQFF.

The V call is TRBV27, the J call TRBJ2-6; tentatively, D is TRBD2 (7 bases). The CDR3 totals 18 residues. Germline CDR1 and CDR2: MNHEY and SMNVEV (reference sequence). V lost 3 bases and J lost 2, with 17 bases in between. CDR3 DNA: TGTGCCAGCAGTTTGATGGGGGGGGGCTTTCCTGGGGCCAACGTCCTGACTTTC. This gives the protein CASSLMGGGFPGANVLTF.

The chain is built from TRBV5-1 and TRBJ2-5, with D uncertain. Germline V lookup: CDR1 SGHRS, CDR2 YFSETQ. The CDR3 runs 16 residues. Trimming took 0 bases from V and 0 from J, leaving 12 bases between them. CDR3 nucleotide sequence: TGCGCCAGCAGCTTGGGTGCAGTCTCGTACCAAGAGACCCAGTACTTC. It specifies CASSLGAVSYQETQYF.

The J gene is TRBJ2-7, the V gene TRBV6-6, with D maybe TRBD1 (7 bases). Germline V lookup: CDR1 MNHNY, CDR2 SVGAGI (reference sequence). V lost 2 bases and J 4 bases, leaving 12 bases between the germline ends. The length of the CDR3 is 14 residues. CDR3 bases: TGTGCCAGCAGTTACCGGGGGACAGAATACGAGCAGTACTTC. Its translation is CASSYRGTEYEQYF.

In DNA form, the CDR3 reads TGTGCCAGCAGTTTTGGGACAGGGGGTAGGATTAACTATGGCTACACCTTC. This gives the protein CASSFGTGGRINYGYTF. V and J are TRBV28 and TRBJ1-2; 11 nucleotides match TRBD1. CDR1 is MDHEN and CDR2 is SYDVKM in the germline V gene. This CDR3 is built from 17 residues. Germline trimming cut 3 bases from V and 1 base from J; bases unmatched to any gene: 7.

V and J are TRBV6-4 and TRBJ2-7; D gene ambiguous. CDR1 and CDR2 from the germline V gene are MRHNA and SNTAGT. With 6 bases removed from V and 7 bases from J, the gap between germline ends came to 16 bases. The CDR3 is made up of 13 amino acids. CDR3 sequence: CASSLDLMKEQYF. In nucleotides, the CDR3 is TGTGCCAGCAGCCTAGACCTGATGAAGGAGCAGTACTTC.

This clone was counted only a few times. The gene calls are TRBV5-1 and TRBJ1-5; 9 bases match TRBD1. Germline assignment: CDR1 SGHRS and CDR2 YFSETQ. The CDR3 length is 15 residues. Trimming cost V 0 bases and J 5 bases; bases outside gene matches: 3. The CDR3 protein is CASSLAGQGHQPQHF. DNA for the CDR3: TGCGCCAGCAGCTTGGCGGGACAGGGTCATCAGCCCCAGCATTTT.

This clone appeared once. Other DNA sequences in this sample translate to the same CDR3. The chain's CDR3 is CASSRTSGIGEQYF. CDR3 bases: TGTGCCAGCAGCCGTACTAGCGGGATCGGCGAGCAGTACTTC. This chain links TRBV7-2 with TRBJ2-7, with TRBD2 matching 10 bases. The CDR3 covers 14 residues. The V and J ends lost 5 bases and 6 bases, in that order; junction bases with no gene match: 7. The germline V gene encodes CDR1 SGHTA and CDR2 FQGNSA. Full variable domain (outside the CDR3, taken from reference TRBV7-2 and TRBJ2-7): GAGVSQSPSNKVTEKGKDVELRCDPISGHTALYWYRQSLGQGLEFLIYFQGNSAPDKSGLPSDRFSAERTGGSVSTLTIQRTQQEDSAVYLCASSRTSGIGEQYFGPGTRLTVT.

J is TRBJ2-6 and V is TRBV5-1; D is possibly TRBD1 (6 bases). V was shortened by 4 bases and J by 0 bases, with 14 bases between the two germline ends. Germline assignment: CDR1 SGHRS and CDR2 YFSETQ. There are 17 residues in the CDR3. The CDR3 region has the DNA TGCGCCAGCAGCCCAAGCAGGGGTGACTCTGGGGCCAACGTCCTGACTTTC. Protein: CASSPSRGDSGANVLTF.

The CDR3 loop reads CASRPATSYNSPLHF. DNA for the CDR3: TGTGCCAGCAGACCAGCGACCTCCTATAATTCACCCCTCCACTTT. The gene calls are TRBV2 and TRBJ1-6, with D unclear. V lost 6 bases and J 0 bases, leaving 9 bases between the germline ends. The CDR3 sequence is 15 residues long. Germline V lookup: CDR1 SNHLY, CDR2 FYNNEI.

The chain carries TRBV5-4 and TRBJ2-5; TRBD1 matches at 9 bases. Germline CDR1 SGHNT, CDR2 YYREEE (reference sequence). The CDR3 runs 14 residues. J was trimmed by 1 base and V by 3 bases; bases with no gene match: 1. The CDR3 region is CASSSGQGQETQYF. The CDR3 coding sequence is TGTGCCAGCAGCTCGGGACAGGGCCAAGAGACCCAGTACTTC. The complete variable domain, with remaining parts taken from reference TRBV5-4 and TRBJ2-5, reads ETGVTQSPTHLIKTRGQQVTLRCSSQSGHNTVSWYQQALGQGPQFIFQYYREEENGRGNFPPRFSGLQFPNYSSELNVNALELDDSALYLCASSSGQGQETQYFGPGTRLLVL.

The rearrangement joins TRBV6-5 to TRBJ1-5; 7 nucleotides line up with TRBD1. CDR1 is MNHEY and CDR2 is SVGAGI in the germline V gene. This CDR3 region has 13 residues. V was clipped by 6 bases and J by 5 bases; unmatched bases: 4. As DNA, the CDR3 is TGTGCCAGCAGCCCCGACAGGGATCAGCCCCAGCATTTT. It encodes CASSPDRDQPQHF.

This chain connects TRBV7-3 to TRBJ2-5, with 7 bases that match TRBD1. The CDR3 spans 14 residues. Looked up from germline, CDR1 is SGHTA and CDR2 is FQGTGA. V gave up 4 bases and J gave up 5 bases; unmatched junction bases: 7. DNA of the CDR3: TGTGCCAGCAGCTCCGACAGGGCTGGGGAGACCCAGTACTTC. Protein: CASSSDRAGETQYF. Together with reference TRBV7-3 and TRBJ2-5, the CDR3 gives the full variable domain: GAGVSQTPSNKVTEKGKYVELRCDPISGHTALYWYRQSLGQGPEFLIYFQGTGAADDSGLPNDRFFAVRPEGSVSTLKIQRTERGDSAVYLCASSSDRAGETQYFGPGTRLLVL.

The chain combines TRBV4-1 with TRBJ2-1; TRBD2 aligns across 7 bases. The CDR3 has 17 residues. Germline trimming cut 2 bases from V and 0 bases from J; bases unmatched to any gene: 7. Germline assignment: CDR1 MGHRA and CDR2 YSYEKL. The CDR3 DNA follows: TGCGCCAGCAGCCAATCTAGCGGTCCGAGCTCCTACAATGAGCAGTTCTTC. Its protein product is CASSQSSGPSSYNEQFF.

The chain employs TRBV6-6 and TRBJ2-1; 7 positions agree with TRBD2. Germline CDR1 MNHNY, CDR2 SVGAGI (reference sequence). Trimming took 6 bases from V and 6 from J; bases not matched to a gene: 14. CDR3 length: 16 residues. CDR3 in amino acids: CASREGPREPFNEQFF. Here the CDR3 DNA reads TGTGCCAGCAGGGAGGGTCCGCGGGAGCCCTTCAATGAGCAGTTCTTC.

A single count supports this clone. The chain recombines TRBV5-1 with TRBJ1-5; D is unclear. Looked up from germline, CDR1 is SGHRS and CDR2 is YFSETQ. The length of the CDR3 is 18 residues. V gave up 0 bases and J gave up 1 base, with 17 bases separating them. The CDR3 DNA reads TGCGCCAGCAGCTTGGATACCGATAACGGGTTAAGCAATCAGCCCCAGCATTTT. Encoded protein: CASSLDTDNGLSNQPQHF.

The chain combines TRBV5-1 with TRBJ2-1; tentative D call: TRBD2 (6 bases). The CDR3 runs to 17 residues. Germline-derived CDR1 and CDR2 are SGHRS and YFSETQ. V was pared by 1 base and J by 5 bases, with 19 bases between. CDR3: CASSLPRLGGAHNEQFF. The CDR3 bases are TGCGCCAGCAGCTTGCCAAGACTCGGGGGAGCTCACAATGAGCAGTTCTTC.

The genes are TRBV2 and TRBJ1-1; no reliable D call. CDR3 length: 14 residues. The V and J ends lost 6 bases and 6 bases respectively, with 17 bases between them. The V gene's germline CDR1 is SNHLY and CDR2 FYNNEI. The CDR3: CASRPEALNAEAFF. CDR3 in DNA: TGTGCCAGCAGACCGGAGGCCCTTAACGCTGAAGCTTTCTTT.

The gene calls are TRBV7-6 and TRBJ1-2; 8 bases match TRBD1. Germline assignment: CDR1 SGHVS and CDR2 FNYEAQ. The CDR3 length is 15 residues. V lost 1 base to trimming and J lost 5 bases; unmatched junction nucleotides: 6. This CDR3 is CASSLVQGVQYGYTF. CDR3 in DNA: TGTGCCAGCAGCTTAGTACAGGGGGTCCAGTATGGCTACACCTTC.

The chain uses TRBV6-1 and TRBJ2-7; the D is unclear. Trimming stripped 1 base from V and 2 bases from J, with 9 bases between. This CDR3 has 14 residues. Per germline, CDR1 MNHNS and CDR2 SASEGT. Here the CDR3 reads CASSEDPGTYEQYF. CDR3 bases: TGTGCCAGCAGTGAAGATCCAGGCACCTACGAGCAGTACTTC.

The chain joins TRBV28 to TRBJ1-5; perhaps TRBD1 as D (6 bases). Germline V gene sequence: CDR1 MDHEN, CDR2 SYDVKM. This CDR3 region has 19 residues. Trimming stripped 7 bases from V and 0 bases from J, with 25 bases between. CDR3 loop: CASIGTGPPQGYSNQPQHF. The CDR3 nucleotides read TGTGCCAGCATCGGAACAGGGCCACCCCAGGGGTATAGCAATCAGCCCCAGCATTTT.

The chain couples TRBV19 to TRBJ2-1, with TRBD2 identical over 10 bases. Germline loops: CDR1 LNHDA, CDR2 SQIVND (reference sequence). The CDR3 extends over 16 amino acids. Trimming removed 6 bases from V and 6 bases from J; junction bases left unmatched: 11. CDR3 nucleotide sequence: TGTGCCAGTAGCCGCCGGGCTAGCGGGGGACCCAATGAGCAGTTCTTC. Its translation is CASSRRASGGPNEQFF. The entire variable domain, with the rest obtained from reference TRBV19 and TRBJ2-1, is as follows: DGGITQSPKYLFRKEGQNVTLSCEQNLNHDAMYWYRQDPGQGLRLIYYSQIVNDFQKGDIAEGYSVSREKKESFPLTVTSAQKNPTAFYLCASSRRASGGPNEQFFGPGTRLTVL.

CDR3 DNA: TGTGCCAGCAGCTTGGCCGGCTTGGCGGGGGTTGAGCAGTTCTTC. Protein sequence: CASSLAGLAGVEQFF. The gene calls are TRBV5-4 and TRBJ2-1; 7 bases line up with TRBD2. The CDR3 loop spans 15 amino acids. Germline assignment: CDR1 SGHNT and CDR2 YYREEE (reference sequence). With V trimmed by 0 bases and J by 9 bases, 9 bases remained unmatched.

This clone came up a few times. V usage is TRBV6-6 and J usage is TRBJ1-5; D is undetermined. This CDR3 has 11 residues. CDR1 and CDR2 from the germline V gene are MNHNY and SVGAGI (reference sequence). V gave up 6 bases and J gave up 5 bases, with 5 bases separating them. The CDR3 sequence is CASRGDQPQHF. CDR3 DNA sequence: TGTGCCAGCAGGGGAGATCAGCCCCAGCATTTT.